This TCR beta chain was obtained from a study of beta chain features in type 1 diabetes. Study conclusions and caveats: Moderately but significantly shorter TCRB CDR3s were found in Type 1 diabetes patients in all four CD4+ subsets. PCR might favor shorter templates, equally in patients and controls.

The CDR3 has 17 amino acids. Germline V gives CDR1 MDHEN, CDR2 SYDVKM. Trimming removed 8 bases from V and 3 bases from J; junction bases left unmatched: 15. Comments on this clone: Its antigen is as yet unknown.

Expressed TCRB transcripts were sequenced because the isolated RNA had all been reverse transcribed beforehand. Some clones are missing from TCRdb's copy, which holds only in-frame ones; the method was immunoSEQ multiplex PCR. The sample includes 400,000 or so clones, 9.5% to 10% seen only once; the top ten take approximately 0.6%. The sequenced sample consisted of central memory CD4+ T cells from blood. This rearrangement joins TRBV28 to TRBJ2-3, with TRBD2 matching over 9 bases. The TCR sequence derives from a man aged 25 to 40 with type 1 diabetes. CDR3 sequence reads: CASSIWVTSGPTDTQYF. DNA for the CDR3: TGTGCCAGCTCCATATGGGTCACTAGCGGGCCTACAGATACGCAGTATTTT.